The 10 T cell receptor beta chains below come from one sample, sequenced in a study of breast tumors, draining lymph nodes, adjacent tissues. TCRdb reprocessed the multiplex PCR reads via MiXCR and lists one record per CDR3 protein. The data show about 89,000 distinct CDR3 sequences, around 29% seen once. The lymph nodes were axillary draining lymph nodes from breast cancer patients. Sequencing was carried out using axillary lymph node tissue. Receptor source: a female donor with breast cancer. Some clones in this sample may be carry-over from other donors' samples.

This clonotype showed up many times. The CDR3, as DNA: TGTGCCAGCAGACCATATTTCAATCAGCCCCAGCATTTT. The encoded protein is CASRPYFNQPQHF. V gene TRBV28 combines with J gene TRBJ1-5; D not certain. CDR1 and CDR2 from the germline V gene are MDHEN and SYDVKM. There are 13 residues in the CDR3. The V end was cut by 6 bases, the J end by 3 bases, with 9 bases between.

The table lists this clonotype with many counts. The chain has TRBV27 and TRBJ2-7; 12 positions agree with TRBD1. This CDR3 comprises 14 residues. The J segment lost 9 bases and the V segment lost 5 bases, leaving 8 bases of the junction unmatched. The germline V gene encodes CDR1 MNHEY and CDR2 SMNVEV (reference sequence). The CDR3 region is CASSDGTGGSMQYF. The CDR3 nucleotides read TGTGCCAGCAGTGATGGGACAGGGGGCTCGATGCAGTACTTC.

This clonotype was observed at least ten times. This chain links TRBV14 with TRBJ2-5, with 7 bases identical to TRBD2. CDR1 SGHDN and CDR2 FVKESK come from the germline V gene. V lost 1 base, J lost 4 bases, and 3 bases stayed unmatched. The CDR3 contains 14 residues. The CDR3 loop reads CASSQGGRGETQYF. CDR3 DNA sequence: TGTGCCAGCAGCCAAGGCGGGAGAGGAGAGACCCAGTACTTC.

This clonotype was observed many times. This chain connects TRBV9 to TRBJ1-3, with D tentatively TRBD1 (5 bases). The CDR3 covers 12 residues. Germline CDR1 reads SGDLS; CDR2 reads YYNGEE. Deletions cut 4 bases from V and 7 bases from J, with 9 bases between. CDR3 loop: CASSPDMNTIYF. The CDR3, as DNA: TGTGCCAGCAGCCCGGACATGAACACCATATATTTT.

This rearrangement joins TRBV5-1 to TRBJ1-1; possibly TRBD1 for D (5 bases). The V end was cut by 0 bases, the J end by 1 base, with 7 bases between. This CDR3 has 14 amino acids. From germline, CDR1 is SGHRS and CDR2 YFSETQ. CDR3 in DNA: TGCGCCAGCAGCTTGGGGGGCAGGAACACTGAAGCTTTCTTT. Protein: CASSLGGRNTEAFF.

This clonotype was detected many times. The DNA for the CDR3 is TGTGCCAGCAGCTCAGGGGTGAACATTCAGTACTTC. Amino acids: CASSSGVNIQYF. V is TRBV7-2 and J is TRBJ2-4; possibly TRBD1 for D (6 bases). Germline assignment: CDR1 SGHTA and CDR2 FQGNSA. The CDR3 has 12 amino acids. Trimming stripped 4 bases from V and 7 bases from J, with 8 bases between.

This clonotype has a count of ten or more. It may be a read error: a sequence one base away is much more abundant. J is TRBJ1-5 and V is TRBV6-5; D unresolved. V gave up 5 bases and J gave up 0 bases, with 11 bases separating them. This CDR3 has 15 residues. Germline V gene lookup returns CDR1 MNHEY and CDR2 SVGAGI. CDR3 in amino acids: CASSPAGISNQPQHF. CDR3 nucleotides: TGTGCCAGCAGTCCGGCGGGCATTAGCAATCAGCCCCAGCATTTT.

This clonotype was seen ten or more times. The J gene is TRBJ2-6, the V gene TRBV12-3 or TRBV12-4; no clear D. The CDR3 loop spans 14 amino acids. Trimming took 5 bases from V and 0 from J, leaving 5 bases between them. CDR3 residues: CASSPNSGANVLTF. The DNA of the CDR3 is TGTGCCAGCAGTCCCAACTCTGGGGCCAACGTCCTGACTTTC.

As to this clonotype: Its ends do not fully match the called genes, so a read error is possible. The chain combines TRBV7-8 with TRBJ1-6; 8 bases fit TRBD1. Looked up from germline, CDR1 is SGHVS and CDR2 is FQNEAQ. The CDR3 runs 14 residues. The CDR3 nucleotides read TGTGCTTTTGCCCGGACAGGGAATAACTCACCCCTCCACTTT. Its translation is CAFARTGNNSPLHF.

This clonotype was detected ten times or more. For the CDR3, the DNA is TGCAGTGCTACTGGGACAGTTAATTCACCCCTCCACTTT. Its protein is CSATGTVNSPLHF. This chain links TRBV20-1 with TRBJ1-6; 7 bases agree with TRBD1. Trimming cost V 4 bases and J 6 bases; bases outside gene matches: 3. Germline V lookup: CDR1 DFQATT, CDR2 SNEGSKA (reference sequence). The CDR3 covers 13 residues.